The 21 T cell receptor beta chains in this list originate from one sample, sequenced in a study of control samples from healthy donors and cancer patients. The repertoire was sequenced with immunoSEQ multiplex PCR; TCRdb's copy has only in-frame clones and lacks some. The sample lists roughly 100,000 clones, about four fifths occurring once. Source material: blood. These receptors originate from a woman between 45 and 65 years old in good health.

The chain recombines TRBV4-3 with TRBJ2-3; D unresolved. CDR1 is LGHNA and CDR2 is YSLEER in the germline V gene. The CDR3 has 11 residues. V dropped 4 bases and J dropped 5 bases, with 4 bases sitting between them. CDR3 in amino acids: CASSREDTQYF. The CDR3 bases are TGCGCCAGCAGCCGAGAAGATACGCAGTATTTT.

The gene calls are TRBV30 and TRBJ2-2; possible D gene TRBD2, 6 bases. The CDR3 is 14 residues long. V was shortened by 4 bases and J by 4 bases, with 13 bases between the two germline ends. The germline gives CDR1 GTSNPN, CDR2 SVGIG (reference sequence). Written as DNA, the CDR3 is TGTGCCTGGACGGCTGGGGGGAGCACCGGGGAGCTGTTTTTT. Protein: CAWTAGGSTGELFF. Variable domain in full (rest from reference TRBV30 and TRBJ2-2): SQTIHQWPATLVQPVGSPLSLECTVEGTSNPNLYWYRQAAGRGLQLLFYSVGIGQISSEVPQNLSASRPQDRQFILSSKKLLLSDSGFYLCAWTAGGSTGELFFGEGSRLTVL.

Worth noting for this clone: Its ends do not fully match the called genes, so a read error is possible. The J gene is TRBJ2-5, the V gene TRBV7-7, with 9 bases aligning to TRBD1. This CDR3 is built from 14 residues. The germline V gene has CDR1 SSHAT and CDR2 FNYEAQ (reference sequence). CDR3 region: CASSRTGVEETQYF. The DNA for the CDR3 is TGTGCTAGCAGCCGGACAGGGGTCGAGGAGACCCAGTACTTC.

The V call is TRBV2, the J call TRBJ1-2; unclear D gene. Germline V gene lookup returns CDR1 SNHLY and CDR2 FYNNEI. V was shortened by 9 bases and J by 8 bases, with 13 bases between the two germline ends. The CDR3 has 11 residues. The DNA for the CDR3 is TGTGCCAGACAAGGACTGGGAGGCTACACCTTC. Encoded protein: CARQGLGGYTF.

CDR3 in DNA: TGTGCCAGCAGCTTAGATAGCGGGGGATTCAATGAGCAGTTCTTC. This gives the protein CASSLDSGGFNEQFF. The genes are TRBV7-2 and TRBJ2-1; the match to TRBD2 covers 9 bases. Germline CDR1 and CDR2: SGHTA and FQGNSA. This CDR3 has 15 residues. V dropped 1 base and J dropped 6; count of bases not matched to a gene: 4.

This clone was seen a handful of times. The J gene is TRBJ1-2, the V gene TRBV6-5; D is undetermined. The ends were cut back, 6 bases at V and 4 bases at J, with 15 bases in the middle. This CDR3 has 14 residues. The germline V gene has CDR1 MNHEY and CDR2 SVGAGI. The chain's CDR3 is CASRGSNTAYGYTF. CDR3 coding DNA: TGTGCCAGCAGGGGGTCTAATACTGCCTATGGCTACACCTTC.

The chain has TRBV5-1 and TRBJ2-3; 9 positions match TRBD1. Germline loops: CDR1 SGHRS, CDR2 YFSETQ. The CDR3 sequence is 16 residues long. V shed 4 bases, J shed 4 bases, and the junction held 10 bases outside the gene matches. The CDR3 DNA reads TGCGCCAGCAGCCCGCAGGGACAGGGACTTGCAGATACGCAGTATTTT. Protein sequence: CASSPQGQGLADTQYF.

V and J are TRBV5-6 and TRBJ1-1, with 11 bases lining up with TRBD1. After removal of 3 bases from V and 10 bases from J, the junction contained 17 bases not matched to a gene. Looked up from germline, CDR1 is SGHDT and CDR2 is YYEEEE. The CDR3 spans 17 residues. The CDR3 loop reads CASSYTTPGTGGRGAFF. CDR3 DNA: TGTGCCAGCAGCTATACAACCCCCGGGACAGGGGGTCGGGGAGCTTTCTTT.

V usage is TRBV5-1 and J usage is TRBJ1-4; D is ambiguous. Trimming left V 2 bases short and J 4 bases short, with 9 bases between. CDR3 length: 14 residues. Germline V gene data show CDR1 as SGHRS and CDR2 as YFSETQ. The CDR3, as DNA: TGCGCCAGCAGCTTAGGGCCCAATAATGAAAAACTGTTTTTT. Translating gives CASSLGPNNEKLFF.

The V and J genes are TRBV28 and TRBJ1-1; D is possibly TRBD1 (5 bases). CDR1 MDHEN and CDR2 SYDVKM come from the germline V gene. V lost 4 bases, J lost 3 bases, and 15 bases lay in between. The CDR3 contains 15 residues. The CDR3 reads CASSYLGTGDTEAFF. CDR3 coding DNA: TGTGCCAGCAGTTACCTTGGGACTGGGGACACTGAAGCTTTCTTT.

The chain is built from TRBV4-3 and TRBJ1-2, with D possibly matching TRBD1 (5 bases). The V gene lost 0 bases and the J gene lost 4 bases, with 12 bases spanning the gap. Germline values: CDR1 LGHNA, CDR2 YSLEER. The CDR3 is made up of 15 amino acids. The chain's CDR3 is CASSQERQYGYGYTF. The CDR3 coding sequence is TGCGCCAGCAGCCAAGAAAGACAGTATGGCTATGGCTACACCTTC.

This chain uses TRBV5-4 with TRBJ2-2, with 13 bases aligning to TRBD2. CDR1 is SGHNT, CDR2 YYREEE, per germline (reference sequence). This CDR3 is 15 amino acids long. Trimming at V came to 6 bases and at J to 5 bases, leaving 4 bases not matched to a gene. The CDR3 DNA follows: TGTGCCAGCACCGGGACTAGCGGGGTAACCGGGGAGCTGTTTTTT. As protein: CASTGTSGVTGELFF.

The chain has TRBV7-2 and TRBJ1-1; D gene unclear. CDR3 length equals 15 residues. Per germline, CDR1 SGHTA and CDR2 FQGNSA. The ends were cut back, 0 bases at V and 1 base at J, with 9 bases in the middle. CDR3 coding DNA: TGTGCCAGCAGCTTAGCCACAGCACAGAACACTGAAGCTTTCTTT. Its protein is CASSLATAQNTEAFF.

The CDR3 sequence is CASSLTSGGIVKAGELFF. For the CDR3, the DNA is TGCGCCAGCAGCCTCACGTCGGGGGGGATTGTCAAAGCCGGGGAGCTGTTTTTT. This chain links TRBV4-3 with TRBJ2-2; TRBD2 matches 8 bases. This CDR3 spans 18 amino acids. The ends lost 4 bases at V and 6 bases at J; junction bases unmatched: 16. CDR1 is LGHNA, CDR2 YSLEER, per germline.

This clone appeared a few times. The V and J genes are TRBV5-6 and TRBJ1-6, with 9 nucleotides matching TRBD1. This CDR3 is built from 16 residues. The germline V gene encodes CDR1 SGHDT and CDR2 YYEEEE. V shed 2 bases, J shed 5 bases, and the junction held 5 bases outside the gene matches. The CDR3 region is CASSFFGTGNNSPLHF. CDR3 coding DNA: TGTGCCAGCAGCTTTTTTGGGACAGGGAATAATTCACCCCTCCACTTT.

This clone was picked up a small number of times. V usage is TRBV11-3 and J usage is TRBJ2-1; the D gene is possibly TRBD2 (7 bases). The CDR3 loop spans 17 amino acids. Between the trimmed V and J ends, which lost 5 bases and 7 bases, there was a span of 24 bases. Germline lookup yields CDR1 SGHNT and CDR2 YENEEA. Written as DNA, the CDR3 is TGTGCCAGCAGCCCCCCGGGTAGTAGGGGGGGCATGAATGAGCAGTTCTTC. Translating it yields CASSPPGSRGGMNEQFF.

This chain joins TRBV23-1 and TRBJ2-7; no reliable D call. TRBV23-1 is an ORF; its function is uncertain. V was cut by 2 bases and J by 3 bases, with 14 bases left in between. This CDR3 spans 15 amino acids. CDR3 residues: CASSQGQAKFYEQYF. CDR3 nucleotides: TGCGCCAGCAGTCAAGGCCAGGCGAAGTTCTACGAGCAGTACTTC.

This clone was recorded once. The V call is TRBV27, the J call TRBJ2-7; D is tentatively TRBD1 or TRBD2 (5 bases each). V was pared by 6 bases and J by 3 bases, with 12 bases between. Germline V gene sequence: CDR1 MNHEY, CDR2 SMNVEV (reference sequence). The CDR3 spans 13 residues. The CDR3 DNA sequence: TGTGCCAGCAGGGGGGATCCCTACTACGAGCAGTACTTC. This gives the protein CASRGDPYYEQYF.

J is TRBJ2-1 and V is TRBV20-1; D ambiguous. Trimming left V 2 bases short and J 13 bases short, with 12 bases between. The CDR3 has 11 amino acids. The germline V gene encodes CDR1 DFQATT and CDR2 SNEGSKA (reference sequence). CDR3 DNA sequence: TGCAGTGCTAGAACGGGCTTGAGACAGTTCTTC. It specifies CSARTGLRQFF.

With regard to this clone: Other DNA sequences of this sample code for an identical CDR3. The rearrangement links TRBV11-3 to TRBJ2-1; no definite D call. The CDR3 runs 16 residues. Trimming took 6 bases from V and 0 from J, leaving 15 bases between them. Germline-derived CDR1 and CDR2 are SGHNT and YENEEA. The DNA for the CDR3 is TGTGCCAGCAGAAATCCGGGCCCAAGCTCCTACAATGAGCAGTTCTTC. Translating gives CASRNPGPSSYNEQFF.

The chain joins TRBV4-1 to TRBJ2-7; 7 nucleotides agree with TRBD1. Germline CDR1 reads MGHRA; CDR2 reads YSYEKL. There are 16 residues in the CDR3. The J segment lost 2 bases and the V segment lost 4 bases, leaving 11 bases of the junction unmatched. The CDR3 protein is CASSRLGDSRAYEQYF. CDR3 sequence (DNA): TGCGCCAGCAGCCGCCTTGGGGACAGTCGCGCCTACGAGCAGTACTTC.